This passage covers 6 T cell receptor beta chains from one sample sequenced in a study of control samples from healthy donors and cancer patients. Sequencing used immunoSEQ multiplex PCR; TCRdb keeps in-frame clones, though not all of them. The table has some 82,000 clones, over 75% seen once; the top ten hold roughly a fifth. The sample consisted of blood. The origin of the receptors is a man aged 50 to 59 in good health.

Only one count was recorded for this clone. The chain combines TRBV6-5 with TRBJ2-3; D remains unclear. This CDR3 region has 14 residues. Per the germline V gene, CDR1 is MNHEY and CDR2 is SVGAGI. V was cut by 7 bases and J by 1 base, with 12 bases left in between. This CDR3 is CASKSQLGTDTQYF. CDR3 DNA: TGTGCCAGCAAGTCCCAGCTCGGCACAGATACGCAGTATTTT.

This chain links TRBV28 with TRBJ2-1, with D unclear. V lost 4 bases and J lost 0, with 16 bases in between. Germline CDR1 MDHEN, CDR2 SYDVKM. The CDR3 runs 17 residues. CDR3 DNA: TGTGCCAGCAGTTCGCCCTGGGCCAGCAGCTCCTACAATGAGCAGTTCTTC. Translated: CASSSPWASSSYNEQFF.

The chain is built from TRBV5-1 and TRBJ2-1; 9 bases match TRBD1. CDR1 is SGHRS and CDR2 is YFSETQ in the germline V gene. The CDR3 contains 14 residues. Trimming cost V 4 bases and J 6 bases; bases outside gene matches: 5. The CDR3 protein is CASSEGQGLNEQFF. The CDR3, as DNA: TGCGCCAGCAGCGAGGGACAGGGACTCAATGAGCAGTTCTTC.

This chain connects TRBV2 to TRBJ1-1, with TRBD1 matching over 7 bases. This CDR3 is built from 15 residues. The germline gives CDR1 SNHLY, CDR2 FYNNEI. V gave up 5 bases and J gave up 1 base; unmatched junction bases: 7. The CDR3 protein is CASSLQGIGNTEAFF. The CDR3 DNA reads TGTGCCAGCAGTCTACAGGGGATTGGGAACACTGAAGCTTTCTTT. The complete variable domain, with remaining parts taken from reference TRBV2 and TRBJ1-1, reads EPEVTQTPSHQVTQMGQEVILRCVPISNHLYFYWYRQILGQKVEFLVSFYNNEISEKSEIFDDQFSVERPDGSNFTLKIRSTKLEDSAMYFCASSLQGIGNTEAFFGQGTRLTVV.

The chain has TRBV5-1 and TRBJ2-1, with 8 nucleotides matching TRBD1. Germline lookup yields CDR1 SGHRS and CDR2 YFSETQ. V shed 3 bases, J shed 3 bases, and the junction held 2 bases outside the gene matches. The CDR3 totals 14 residues. The CDR3 loop is CASSSTGGYNEQFF. The CDR3 DNA sequence: TGCGCCAGCAGCTCTACAGGGGGCTACAATGAGCAGTTCTTC.

CDR3 bases: TGTGCCTGGAGTGTATCTCGGCAGGTTCGGAGCAATCAGCCCCAGCATTTT. Its translation: CAWSVSRQVRSNQPQHF. The J gene is TRBJ1-5, the V gene TRBV30, with D hard to call. From germline, CDR1 is GTSNPN and CDR2 SVGIG (reference sequence). Trimming pared 0 bases from V and 1 base from J, leaving 16 bases between. There are 17 residues in the CDR3.